Detailed here is one T cell receptor (beta chain). TCRdb's table, derived via immunoSEQ multiplex PCR, lists solely in-frame clones and lacks some. The data contain 90,000 to 100,000 clones, 86% of them singletons. The entry originates in a study of graft-versus-host responses after intestinal transplantation. CDR1 is MNHEY and CDR2 is SMNVEV in the germline V gene (reference sequence). Trimming removed 5 bases at V and 2 bases at J, with 11 bases between. The CDR3 is 14 amino acids. J is TRBJ2-3 and V is TRBV27; no reliable D call. Sequenced here: PBMCs, sampled 255 days after intestinal transplant. The receptor's source is a human patient who received an intestinal transplant, so some T cells may come from the graft donor. CDR3 residues: CASSTLPVTDTQYF. CDR3 DNA sequence: TGTGCCAGCAGTACCCTTCCGGTCACAGATACGCAGTATTTT.